Following are 8 T cell receptor beta chains from one sample sequenced in a study of blood T cell repertoires in COVID-19. Sequenced by immunoSEQ multiplex PCR; TCRdb stores in-frame clones only, minus some. The sample holds 100,000 to 150,000 clones, 81% seen once. The sequenced sample consisted of peripheral blood. The receptors stem from a woman between 45 and 60 years old with acute or convalescent COVID-19.

The V and J genes are TRBV29-1 and TRBJ2-2; TRBD1 is a possible D gene (6 bases). Trimming stripped 6 bases from V and 4 bases from J, with 18 bases between. Germline-derived CDR1 and CDR2 are SQVTM and ANQGSEA. This CDR3 spans 15 amino acids. CDR3: CSVYTTGLGTGELFF. The CDR3 DNA reads TGCAGCGTCTATACCACAGGGTTGGGCACCGGGGAGCTGTTTTTT.

The sample holds a few counts of this clone. This chain joins TRBV10-3 and TRBJ1-1; no firm D call. This CDR3 is built from 13 residues. The V end was cut by 11 bases, the J end by 0 bases, with 13 bases between. Germline CDR1 ENHRY, CDR2 SYGVKD. In DNA form, the CDR3 reads TGTGCCGCCGCCACGGGGTTGAACACTGAAGCTTTCTTT. This encodes CAAATGLNTEAFF.

This chain joins TRBV5-5 and TRBJ1-1; no reliable D call. The CDR3 covers 14 residues. Germline CDR1 is SGHKS and CDR2 is YYEKEE (reference sequence). Trimming pared 2 bases from V and 4 bases from J, leaving 12 bases between. CDR3 bases: TGTGCCAGCAGCTTAAACCCCGGCGGCACTGAAGCTTTCTTT. Translating gives CASSLNPGGTEAFF.

This rearrangement joins TRBV3-1 (or the pseudogene TRBV3-2) to TRBJ1-2; D is perhaps TRBD1 (6 bases). Trimming removed 8 bases at V and 6 bases at J, with 19 bases between. Germline V CDR1 and CDR2: LGHDT, YNNKEL (reference sequence). The CDR3 has 14 residues. The CDR3 protein is CASASTGTQNGYTF. CDR3 nucleotide sequence: TGTGCCAGCGCGTCTACCGGGACACAGAATGGCTACACCTTC.

This clone was counted once. The rearrangement uses TRBV7-9 and TRBJ2-7, with D possibly TRBD2 on 6 matching bases. Germline V gene lookup returns CDR1 SEHNR and CDR2 FQNEAQ (reference sequence). The V gene lost 7 bases and the J gene lost 4 bases, with 17 bases spanning the gap. The CDR3 is 14 residues long. This chain's CDR3 is CASTGAGRQYEQYF. The CDR3 region has the DNA TGTGCCAGCACCGGGGCAGGGAGGCAGTACGAGCAGTACTTC.

In its sample, this clone was seen a few times. The chain uses TRBV18 and TRBJ2-7; D gene uncertain. Germline V gene sequence: CDR1 KGHSH, CDR2 LQKENI. This CDR3 is 12 amino acids long. V gave up 3 bases and J gave up 4 bases, with 7 bases separating them. The CDR3 region has the DNA TGTGCCAGCTCACCGAGTGTATACGAGCAGTACTTC. Translating gives CASSPSVYEQYF.

V and J are TRBV19 and TRBJ2-5; D might be TRBD1 (6 bases). This CDR3 is 13 amino acids long. Trimming took off 3 bases at V and 3 bases at J, with 8 bases between the two ends. Germline assignment: CDR1 LNHDA and CDR2 SQIVND (reference sequence). The CDR3 DNA reads as TGTGCCAGTAGTATGGACAGCAAAGAGACCCAGTACTTC. This encodes CASSMDSKETQYF.

J is TRBJ1-2 and V is TRBV3-1 (or the pseudogene TRBV3-2); D is undetermined. CDR3 length: 12 residues. Germline V gene lookup returns CDR1 LGHDT and CDR2 YNNKEL (reference sequence). V was clipped by 4 bases and J by 3 bases, with 6 bases between them. The CDR3 sequence is CASSLSDYGYTF. CDR3 nucleotide sequence: TGTGCCAGCAGCCTGTCGGACTATGGCTACACCTTC.